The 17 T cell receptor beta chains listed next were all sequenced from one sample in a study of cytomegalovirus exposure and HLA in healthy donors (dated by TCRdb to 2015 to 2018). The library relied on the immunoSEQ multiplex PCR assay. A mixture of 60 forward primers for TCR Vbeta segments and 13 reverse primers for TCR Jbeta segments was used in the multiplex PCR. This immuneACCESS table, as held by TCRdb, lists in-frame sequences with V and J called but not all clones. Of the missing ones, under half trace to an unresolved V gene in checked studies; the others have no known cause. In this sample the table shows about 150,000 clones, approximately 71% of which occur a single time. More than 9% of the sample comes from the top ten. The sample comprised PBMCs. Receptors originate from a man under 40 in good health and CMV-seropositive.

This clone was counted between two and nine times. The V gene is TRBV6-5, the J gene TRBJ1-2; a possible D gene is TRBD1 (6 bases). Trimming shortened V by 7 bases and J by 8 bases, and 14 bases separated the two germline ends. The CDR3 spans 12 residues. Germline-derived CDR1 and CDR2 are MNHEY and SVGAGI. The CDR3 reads CASTAGAQGYTF. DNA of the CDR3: TGTGCCAGCACGGCGGGGGCGCAGGGCTACACCTTC.

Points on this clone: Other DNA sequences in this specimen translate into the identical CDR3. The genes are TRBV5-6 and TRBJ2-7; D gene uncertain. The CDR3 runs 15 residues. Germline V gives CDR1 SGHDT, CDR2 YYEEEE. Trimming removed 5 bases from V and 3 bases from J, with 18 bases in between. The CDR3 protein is CASSLRSSKVYEQYF. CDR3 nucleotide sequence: TGTGCCAGCAGTCTACGATCTTCTAAAGTCTACGAGCAGTACTTC.

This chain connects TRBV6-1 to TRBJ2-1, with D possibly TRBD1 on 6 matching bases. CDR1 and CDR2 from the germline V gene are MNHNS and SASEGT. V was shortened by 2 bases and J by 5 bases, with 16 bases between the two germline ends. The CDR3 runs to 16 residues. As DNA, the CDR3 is TGTGCCAGCAGTGAAAGGGACAACCTGTGGGACAATGAGCAGTTCTTC. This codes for CASSERDNLWDNEQFF.

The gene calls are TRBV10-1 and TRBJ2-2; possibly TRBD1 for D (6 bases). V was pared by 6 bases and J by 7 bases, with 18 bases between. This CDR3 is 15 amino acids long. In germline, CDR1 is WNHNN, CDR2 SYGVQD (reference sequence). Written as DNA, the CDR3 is TGCGCCAGCAGGCCAAACACAGGGAAAGTCGGGGAGCTGTTTTTT. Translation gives CASRPNTGKVGELFF.

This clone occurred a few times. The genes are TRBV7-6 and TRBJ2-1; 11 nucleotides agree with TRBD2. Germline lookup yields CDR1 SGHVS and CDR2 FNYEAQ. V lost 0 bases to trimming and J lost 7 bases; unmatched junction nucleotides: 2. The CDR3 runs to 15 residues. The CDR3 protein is CASSLATSGMNEQFF. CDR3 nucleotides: TGTGCCAGCAGCTTAGCGACTAGCGGGATGAATGAGCAGTTCTTC.

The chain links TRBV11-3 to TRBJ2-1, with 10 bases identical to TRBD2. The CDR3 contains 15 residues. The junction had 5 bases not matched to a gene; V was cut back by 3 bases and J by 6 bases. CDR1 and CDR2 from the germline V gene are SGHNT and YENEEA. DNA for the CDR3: TGTGCCAGCAGCTTTTGGCTAGCGGGAGCCAATGAGCAGTTCTTC. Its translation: CASSFWLAGANEQFF.

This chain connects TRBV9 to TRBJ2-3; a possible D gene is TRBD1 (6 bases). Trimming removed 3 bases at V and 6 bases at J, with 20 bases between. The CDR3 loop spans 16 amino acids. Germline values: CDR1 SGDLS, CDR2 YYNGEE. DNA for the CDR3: TGTGCCAGCAGCGCTCTAGGGGGAGCGGAGAGGGATACGCAGTATTTT. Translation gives CASSALGGAERDTQYF. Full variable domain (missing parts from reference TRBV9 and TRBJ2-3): DSGVTQTPKHLITATGQRVTLRCSPRSGDLSVYWYQQSLDQGLQFLIQYYNGEERAKGNILERFSAQQFPDLHSELNLSSLELGDSALYFCASSALGGAERDTQYFGPGTRLTVL.

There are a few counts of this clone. CDR3 bases: TGTGCCACCAGCGTCAAGGGCACAGGGGGCTACGAGCAGTACTTC. This sequence encodes CATSVKGTGGYEQYF. This chain joins TRBV15 and TRBJ2-7; 8 bases are a match to TRBD1. The CDR3 spans 15 residues. After removal of 5 bases from V and 3 bases from J, the junction contained 9 bases not matched to a gene. The germline gives CDR1 LNHNV, CDR2 YYDKDF (reference sequence). The whole variable domain, filled in from reference TRBV15 and TRBJ2-7, reads DAMVIQNPRYQVTQFGKPVTLSCSQTLNHNVMYWYQQKSSQAPKLLFHYYDKDFNNEADTPDNFQSRRPNTSFCFLDIRSPGLGDTAMYLCATSVKGTGGYEQYFGPGTRLTVT.

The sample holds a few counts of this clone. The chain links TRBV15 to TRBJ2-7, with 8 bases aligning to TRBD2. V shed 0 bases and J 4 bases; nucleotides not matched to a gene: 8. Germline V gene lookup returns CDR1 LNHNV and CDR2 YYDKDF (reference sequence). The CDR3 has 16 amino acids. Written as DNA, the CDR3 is TGTGCCACCAGCAGAGATAAAGCGGGAGTATCGTACGAGCAGTACTTC. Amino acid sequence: CATSRDKAGVSYEQYF.

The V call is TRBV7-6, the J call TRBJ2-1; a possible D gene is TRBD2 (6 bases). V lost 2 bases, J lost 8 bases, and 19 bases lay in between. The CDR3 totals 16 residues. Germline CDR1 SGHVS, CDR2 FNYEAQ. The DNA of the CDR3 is TGTGCCAGCAGCTTAAGACAAAGCGTATCGGGGGATGAGCAGTTCTTC. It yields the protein CASSLRQSVSGDEQFF.

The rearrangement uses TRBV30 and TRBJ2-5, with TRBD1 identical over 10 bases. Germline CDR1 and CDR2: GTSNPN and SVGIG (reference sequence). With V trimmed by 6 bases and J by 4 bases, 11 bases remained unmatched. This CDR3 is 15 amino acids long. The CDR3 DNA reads TGTGCCTGTCGACCTGGGACAGGGGTGTTAGAGACCCAGTACTTC. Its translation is CACRPGTGVLETQYF.

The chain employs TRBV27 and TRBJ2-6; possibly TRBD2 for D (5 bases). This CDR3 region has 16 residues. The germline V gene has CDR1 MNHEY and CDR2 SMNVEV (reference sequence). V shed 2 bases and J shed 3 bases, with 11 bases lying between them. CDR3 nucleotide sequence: TGTGCCAGCAGTTTAGTCGGGAAGAGTGGGGCCAACGTCCTGACTTTC. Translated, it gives CASSLVGKSGANVLTF.

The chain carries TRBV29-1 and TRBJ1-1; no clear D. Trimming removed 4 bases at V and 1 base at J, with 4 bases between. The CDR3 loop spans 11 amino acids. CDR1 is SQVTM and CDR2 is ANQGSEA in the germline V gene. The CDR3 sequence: CSVGQNTEAFF. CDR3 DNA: TGCAGCGTTGGACAGAACACTGAAGCTTTCTTT. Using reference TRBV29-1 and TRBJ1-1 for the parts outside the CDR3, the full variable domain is SAVISQKPSRDICQRGTSLTIQCQVDSQVTMMFWYRQQPGQSLTLIATANQGSEATYESGFVIDKFPISRPNLTFSTLTVSNMSPEDSSIYLCSVGQNTEAFFGQGTRLTVV.

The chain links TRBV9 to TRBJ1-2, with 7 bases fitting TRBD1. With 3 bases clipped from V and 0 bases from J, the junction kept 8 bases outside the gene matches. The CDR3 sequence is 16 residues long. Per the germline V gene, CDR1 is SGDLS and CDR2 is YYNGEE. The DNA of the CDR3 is TGTGCCAGCAGCGCCCATCGGGACAGCGCTAACTATGGCTACACCTTC. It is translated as CASSAHRDSANYGYTF.

CDR3 loop: CAISESTDSTEAFF. DNA of the CDR3: TGTGCCATCAGTGAGTCGACAGACTCCACTGAAGCTTTCTTT. V is TRBV10-3 and J is TRBJ1-1, with D tentatively TRBD1 (5 bases). Germline lookup yields CDR1 ENHRY and CDR2 SYGVKD. There are 14 residues in the CDR3. Trimming took 0 bases from V and 4 from J, leaving 9 bases between them.

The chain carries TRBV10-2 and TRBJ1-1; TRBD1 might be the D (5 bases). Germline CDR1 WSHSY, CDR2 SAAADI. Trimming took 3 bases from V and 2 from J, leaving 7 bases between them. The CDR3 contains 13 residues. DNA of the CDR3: TGCGCCAGCAGTGAACAGGCTAACACTGAAGCTTTCTTT. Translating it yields CASSEQANTEAFF.

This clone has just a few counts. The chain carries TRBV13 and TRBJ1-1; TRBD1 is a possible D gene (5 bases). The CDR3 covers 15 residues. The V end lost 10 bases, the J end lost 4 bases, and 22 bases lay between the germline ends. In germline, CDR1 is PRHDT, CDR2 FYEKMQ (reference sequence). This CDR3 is CAITINPGGATEAFF. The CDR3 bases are TGTGCCATCACCATTAATCCGGGGGGTGCCACTGAAGCTTTCTTT.